This T cell receptor (beta chain) comes out of a study of T cell repertoires in cytomegalovirus infection. General study points: Clonotypes of TCR beta that were HLA-C-restricted and CMV-specific dominated the ex vivo response. The cumulative frequency of public TCR beta families distinguished individuals who carried CMV together with the relevant HLA.

TCRdb independently ran MiXCR on the reads; one entry per CDR3 protein. The sample shows 510,000 or so distinct CDR3 sequences, more than 20% of them seen only once. This clonotype has just a few counts. The antigen remains unidentified. The J segment lost 6 bases and the V segment lost 4 bases, leaving 5 bases of the junction unmatched. This CDR3 is 13 amino acids long. In germline, CDR1 is MNHEY, CDR2 SVGEGT. Sequenced input: PBMCs. This chain links TRBV6-2 or TRBV6-3 with TRBJ2-7; TRBD1 matches 8 bases. The sequence was obtained from a human donor in good health (CMV status not recorded). Some clones in this sample may be carry-over from other donors' samples. CDR3 sequence: CASSSQGAGEQYV. CDR3 bases: TGTGCCAGCAGTTCCCAGGGGGCTGGCGAGCAGTACGTC.